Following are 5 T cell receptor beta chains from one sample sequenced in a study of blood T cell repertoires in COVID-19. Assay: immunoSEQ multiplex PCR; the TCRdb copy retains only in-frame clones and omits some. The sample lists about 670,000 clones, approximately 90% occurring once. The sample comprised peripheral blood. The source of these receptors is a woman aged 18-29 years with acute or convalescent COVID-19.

CDR3 DNA sequence: TGTGCCAGCAGCCTCGGGACTAGCAAAAAAGAGACCCAGTACTTC. This codes for CASSLGTSKKETQYF. The chain employs TRBV3-1 (or the pseudogene TRBV3-2) and TRBJ2-5; 9 bases fit TRBD2. This CDR3 comprises 15 residues. V lost 4 bases to trimming and J lost 3 bases; unmatched junction nucleotides: 6. Per the germline V gene, CDR1 is LGHDT and CDR2 is YNNKEL (reference sequence).

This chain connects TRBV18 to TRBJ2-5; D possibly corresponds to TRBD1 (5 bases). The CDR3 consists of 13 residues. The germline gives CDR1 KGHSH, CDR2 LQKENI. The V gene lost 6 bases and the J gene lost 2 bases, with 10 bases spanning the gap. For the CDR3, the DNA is TGTGCCAGCTCCCCCTCAGGGCAAGAGACCCAGTACTTC. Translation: CASSPSGQETQYF.

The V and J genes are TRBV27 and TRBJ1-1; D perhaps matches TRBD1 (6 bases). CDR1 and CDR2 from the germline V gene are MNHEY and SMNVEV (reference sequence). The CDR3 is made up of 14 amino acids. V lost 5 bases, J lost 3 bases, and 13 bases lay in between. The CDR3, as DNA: TGTGCCAGCAGTCCACAGGGAGGGGACACTGAAGCTTTCTTT. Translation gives CASSPQGGDTEAFF.

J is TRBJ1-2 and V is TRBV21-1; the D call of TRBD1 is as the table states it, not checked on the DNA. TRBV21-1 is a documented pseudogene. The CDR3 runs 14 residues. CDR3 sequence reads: CASSTDRANYGYTF. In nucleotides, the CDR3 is TGTGCCAGCAGCACGGACAGGGCTAACTATGGCTACACCTTC.

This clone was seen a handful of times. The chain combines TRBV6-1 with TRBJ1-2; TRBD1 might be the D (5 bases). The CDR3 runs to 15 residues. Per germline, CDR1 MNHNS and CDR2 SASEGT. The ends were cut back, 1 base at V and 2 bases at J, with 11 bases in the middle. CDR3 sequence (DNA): TGTGCCAGCAGTGAAGGGGCAGGGTGGAACTATGGCTACACCTTC. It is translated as CASSEGAGWNYGYTF.